The rows below give T cell receptor beta chains drawn from one sample of a study of blood T cell repertoires in COVID-19. TCRdb keeps only in-frame clones here, not all; method: immunoSEQ multiplex PCR. The sample includes roughly 170,000 clones, just under 90% of them seen just once. The sample was peripheral blood. The receptor source for this set is a woman under 30 who had recovered from COVID-19. CDR3s include the opening cysteine and the closing phenylalanine or tryptophan. D genes are given only for firm matches. The size entry is marked missing in some rows and otherwise reads once, few, many or a size class.

j_gene: TRBJ1-5; abundance: .; d_gene: TRBD1; v_gene: TRBV10-3; CDR3nt: TGTGCCATCAGCCCCGGGACAGGGGGTTTAGACAATCAGCCCCAGCATTTT; CDR3aa: CAISPGTGGLDNQPQHF
j_gene: TRBJ2-5; abundance: .; d_gene: .; v_gene: TRBV2; CDR3nt: TGTGCCAGCCCCTGGGGAAGCGGGCATCAAGAGACCCAGTACTTC; CDR3aa: CASPWGSGHQETQYF
j_gene: TRBJ1-1; abundance: .; d_gene: TRBD1; v_gene: TRBV7-9; CDR3nt: TGTGCCAGTGATAATACAGGGGGCACTGAAGCTTTCTTT; CDR3aa: CASDNTGGTEAFF
j_gene: TRBJ2-2; abundance: .; d_gene: TRBD1; v_gene: TRBV5-1; CDR3nt: TGCGCCAGCAGGCCGGGACAGGGGGACGGGGAGCTGTTTTTT; CDR3aa: CASRPGQGDGELFF
j_gene: TRBJ1-1; abundance: few; d_gene: .; v_gene: TRBV16; CDR3nt: TGTGCCAGCAGAAGGGGGGGCCTCACTGAAGCTTTCTTT; CDR3aa: CASRRGGLTEAFF
j_gene: TRBJ2-1; abundance: .; d_gene: .; v_gene: TRBV19; CDR3nt: TGTGCCAGTAGTATAGGGGCAGGGTACAATGAGCAGTTCTTC; CDR3aa: CASSIGAGYNEQFF
j_gene: TRBJ2-1; abundance: .; d_gene: .; v_gene: TRBV11-2; CDR3nt: TGTGCCAGCAGCTTAGATCAGAATGAGCAGTTCTTC; CDR3aa: CASSLDQNEQFF
j_gene: TRBJ2-3; abundance: .; d_gene: .; v_gene: TRBV6-2/TRBV6-3; CDR3nt: TGTGCCAGCAGTCTCCGACTCTCTAGCACAGATACGCAGTATTTT; CDR3aa: CASSLRLSSTDTQYF
j_gene: TRBJ1-1; abundance: .; d_gene: .; v_gene: TRBV7-9; CDR3nt: TGTGCCAGCAGGTTTGTAGGCGGGAACACTGAAGCTTTCTTT; CDR3aa: CASRFVGGNTEAFF
j_gene: TRBJ2-7; abundance: .; d_gene: .; v_gene: TRBV18; CDR3nt: TGTGCCAGCTCACCGACCCGGGACAAATCATACGAGCAGTACTTC; CDR3aa: CASSPTRDKSYEQYF
j_gene: TRBJ2-1; abundance: .; d_gene: TRBD2; v_gene: TRBV9; CDR3nt: TGTGCCAGCAGCTTTAGCGGGTCCCGCTCCTACAATGAGCAGTTCTTC; CDR3aa: CASSFSGSRSYNEQFF
j_gene: TRBJ1-6; abundance: .; d_gene: TRBD1; v_gene: TRBV20-1; CDR3nt: TGCAGTGCTAGTATCGACAGGGGAATTTCACCCCTCCACTTT; CDR3aa: CSASIDRGISPLHF
j_gene: TRBJ1-2; abundance: few; d_gene: TRBD1; v_gene: TRBV4-3; CDR3nt: TGCGCCAGCAGCCAAGATCTTGAGGACAGGGGAAGTGGCTACACCTTC; CDR3aa: CASSQDLEDRGSGYTF
j_gene: TRBJ1-2; abundance: .; d_gene: TRBD1; v_gene: TRBV2; CDR3nt: TGTGCCAGCAGTGAGCAGGGGGCTCGGGGCTACACCTTC; CDR3aa: CASSEQGARGYTF
j_gene: TRBJ1-1; abundance: .; d_gene: .; v_gene: TRBV6-5; CDR3nt: TGTGCCAGCAGTTACTCGACCCCAGGGGTCCCATCTGAAGCTTTCTTT; CDR3aa: CASSYSTPGVPSEAFF
j_gene: TRBJ2-2; abundance: .; d_gene: .; v_gene: TRBV6-1; CDR3nt: TGTGCCAGCAGTGATGGCAGGGTCGTCCCCGGGGAGCTGTTTTTT; CDR3aa: CASSDGRVVPGELFF
j_gene: TRBJ2-7; abundance: .; d_gene: .; v_gene: TRBV10-2; CDR3nt: TGCGCCAGCAGTGCATACGAGGGATCCTACGAGCAGTACTTC; CDR3aa: CASSAYEGSYEQYF
j_gene: TRBJ1-6; abundance: .; d_gene: .; v_gene: TRBV7-9; CDR3nt: TGTGCCAGCAGCTTAGTCTCGAGGAATTCACCCCTCCACTTT; CDR3aa: CASSLVSRNSPLHF
j_gene: TRBJ1-2; abundance: .; d_gene: .; v_gene: TRBV7-9; CDR3nt: TGTGCCAGCAGCTCAACGGGGTTTAGTGGCTACACCTTC; CDR3aa: CASSSTGFSGYTF
j_gene: TRBJ2-7; abundance: .; d_gene: TRBD1; v_gene: TRBV6-5; CDR3nt: TGTGCCAGCATCGGACAGGTCTACGAGCAGTACTTC; CDR3aa: CASIGQVYEQYF
j_gene: TRBJ2-2; abundance: .; d_gene: TRBD2; v_gene: TRBV4-2; CDR3nt: TGTGCCAGCAGCCAAGTTATACGGGAGGCCGTGAACACCGGGGAGCTGTTTTTT; CDR3aa: CASSQVIREAVNTGELFF
j_gene: TRBJ1-1; abundance: .; d_gene: .; v_gene: TRBV3-1/TRBV3-2; CDR3nt: TGTGCCAGCAGCCGAACAGACAGGAACACTGAAGCTTTCTTT; CDR3aa: CASSRTDRNTEAFF
j_gene: TRBJ2-3; abundance: .; d_gene: TRBD2; v_gene: TRBV5-1; CDR3nt: TGCGCCAGCAGCTTGAGGCGACTAGCAACTAGCACAGATACGCAGTATTTT; CDR3aa: CASSLRRLATSTDTQYF
j_gene: TRBJ2-7; abundance: .; d_gene: TRBD1; v_gene: TRBV5-5; CDR3nt: TGTGCCAGCAGCTTGGGCGTGGGGCAGGGGGCCTACGAGCAGTACTTC; CDR3aa: CASSLGVGQGAYEQYF
j_gene: TRBJ1-5; abundance: .; d_gene: .; v_gene: TRBV24-1; CDR3nt: TGTGCCACCAGTAACAATACAGGAATCAATCAGCCCCAGCATTTT; CDR3aa: CATSNNTGINQPQHF
j_gene: TRBJ1-2; abundance: .; d_gene: TRBD1; v_gene: TRBV4-2; CDR3nt: TGTGCCAGCAGCCAAGATCGACAGGGGCGGAACTATGGCTACACCTTC; CDR3aa: CASSQDRQGRNYGYTF
j_gene: TRBJ2-2; abundance: .; d_gene: .; v_gene: TRBV12-3/TRBV12-4; CDR3nt: TGTGCCAGCAGAACGGTTGCCGGGGAGCTGTTTTTT; CDR3aa: CASRTVAGELFF
j_gene: TRBJ1-5; abundance: .; d_gene: .; v_gene: TRBV24-1; CDR3nt: TGTGCCACCAGTGATCCGGGGATAAGCAATCAGCCCCAGCATTTT; CDR3aa: CATSDPGISNQPQHF
j_gene: TRBJ2-1; abundance: many; d_gene: TRBD2; v_gene: TRBV4-1; CDR3nt: TGCGCCAGCAGCCAAGGTATAACGGGAGGGGCCGATGAGCAGTTCTTC; CDR3aa: CASSQGITGGADEQFF
j_gene: TRBJ2-3; abundance: .; d_gene: .; v_gene: TRBV7-2; CDR3nt: TGTGCCAGCAGCTTAGCCTCGGTTCCTGGCACAGATACGCAGTATTTT; CDR3aa: CASSLASVPGTDTQYF
j_gene: TRBJ2-1; abundance: .; d_gene: TRBD1; v_gene: TRBV19; CDR3nt: TGTGCCAGTAGTCCACCGGGACAGGGTGTGTATCATGAGCAGTTCTTC; CDR3aa: CASSPPGQGVYHEQFF
j_gene: TRBJ2-6; abundance: .; d_gene: TRBD1; v_gene: TRBV11-3; CDR3nt: TGTGCCAGCAGCTCCTGGACAGGGGGCGGTGGGGCCAACGTCCTGACTTTC; CDR3aa: CASSSWTGGGGANVLTF